A single sample is the source of the 19 T cell receptor beta chains below, sequenced in a study of blood T cell repertoires in COVID-19. Assay: immunoSEQ multiplex PCR; the TCRdb copy retains only in-frame clones and omits some. The sample includes approximately 70,000 clones, 87% of them seen just once. Source material: peripheral blood. The origin of the receptors is a woman between 50 and 59 years old with COVID-19, enrolled during active disease.

V gene TRBV28 combines with J gene TRBJ2-7, with TRBD2 matching 7 bases. V trimming: 9 bases; J trimming: 5 bases; junction bases outside the gene matches: 7. Per the germline V gene, CDR1 is MDHEN and CDR2 is SYDVKM. The CDR3 length is 12 residues. The CDR3 DNA reads TGTGCCAGTGGGGAGGGTGTAGACGAGCAGTACTTC. It codes for CASGEGVDEQYF.

The gene calls are TRBV28 and TRBJ1-1; no definite D call. From germline, CDR1 is MDHEN and CDR2 SYDVKM. This CDR3 is built from 13 residues. V was pared by 7 bases and J by 1 base, with 10 bases between. This CDR3 is CASTKSPNTEAFF. The DNA for the CDR3 is TGTGCCAGCACAAAGAGCCCGAACACTGAAGCTTTCTTT.

V is TRBV5-1 and J is TRBJ2-5, with TRBD1 matching 8 bases. The J segment lost 5 bases and the V segment lost 0 bases, leaving 3 bases of the junction unmatched. The germline V gene has CDR1 SGHRS and CDR2 YFSETQ. The length of the CDR3 is 14 residues. DNA for the CDR3: TGCGCCAGCAGCTTGGGCCAGGGGGCGGAGACCCAGTACTTC. Translation gives CASSLGQGAETQYF.

In DNA, the CDR3 is TGTGCCAGCAGCTTAGCGGGGGGCCAGCGGGGGACCTACGAGCAGTACTTC. Its protein product is CASSLAGGQRGTYEQYF. The V and J genes are TRBV7-9 and TRBJ2-7; TRBD2 matches 8 bases. From germline, CDR1 is SEHNR and CDR2 FQNEAQ (reference sequence). V was clipped by 0 bases and J by 2 bases; unmatched bases: 9. The CDR3 sequence is 17 residues long. The full variable domain, rest sourced from reference TRBV7-9 and TRBJ2-7, is DTGVSQNPRHKITKRGQNVTFRCDPISEHNRLYWYRQTLGQGPEFLTYFQNEAQLEKSRLLSDRFSAERPKGSFSTLEIQRTEQGDSAMYLCASSLAGGQRGTYEQYFGPGTRLTVT.

The chain carries TRBV6-5 and TRBJ1-2; possibly TRBD1 for D (6 bases). This CDR3 comprises 13 residues. V lost 10 bases, J lost 6 bases, and 18 bases lay in between. The V gene's germline CDR1 is MNHEY and CDR2 SVGAGI. CDR3 protein: CATLPRTDNGYTF. The DNA for the CDR3 is TGTGCCACCCTGCCCCGGACAGATAATGGCTACACCTTC.

The V call is TRBV11-1, the J call TRBJ1-2, with D uncertain. The germline V and J ends were trimmed by 0 bases and 3 bases, with 11 bases remaining between them. CDR1 and CDR2 from the germline V gene are SGHAT and FQDESV (reference sequence). This CDR3 is built from 15 residues. CDR3 amino acids: CASSLAGDVDYGYTF. In nucleotides, the CDR3 is TGTGCCAGCAGCTTAGCCGGGGATGTAGACTATGGCTACACCTTC.

The chain has TRBV27 and TRBJ2-1; maybe TRBD2 (6 bases). Germline CDR1 and CDR2: MNHEY and SMNVEV (reference sequence). V lost 5 bases to trimming and J lost 8 bases, with 25 bases between them. This CDR3 comprises 17 residues. The CDR3 reads CASSPRLVDMVMDEQFF. The CDR3 nucleotides are TGTGCCAGCAGTCCCCGACTAGTTGATATGGTAATGGATGAGCAGTTCTTC.

This sequence joins TRBV9 and TRBJ2-3, with D perhaps matching TRBD2 (5 bases). The CDR3 has 16 amino acids. Between the trimmed V and J ends, which lost 0 bases and 2 bases, there was a span of 13 bases. Germline V CDR1 and CDR2: SGDLS, YYNGEE. DNA of the CDR3: TGTGCCAGCAGCGTAGGCGACTATGATTTCACAGATACGCAGTATTTT. Encoded protein: CASSVGDYDFTDTQYF.

The genes are TRBV21-1 and TRBJ1-5; the table names TRBD1, a call not compared with the DNA. TRBV21-1 counts as a pseudogene. CDR3 size: 16 residues. This CDR3 reads CASRQGRRNSNQPQHF. Here the CDR3 DNA reads TGTGCCAGCAGACAGGGTAGGAGGAATAGCAATCAGCCCCAGCATTTT.

This sequence joins TRBV29-1 and TRBJ2-1; D is unclear. Germline assignment: CDR1 SQVTM and CDR2 ANQGSEA. Trimming took 1 base from V and 2 from J, leaving 12 bases between them. The CDR3 spans 15 residues. CDR3 DNA: TGCAGCGTTGAAGGGGCACATGGAACCTACAATGAGCAGTTCTTC. This codes for CSVEGAHGTYNEQFF.

This clone was seen ten or more times. This chain joins TRBV3-1 (or the pseudogene TRBV3-2) and TRBJ1-4; D perhaps matches TRBD1 (5 bases). The germline V gene encodes CDR1 LGHDT and CDR2 YNNKEL (reference sequence). The CDR3 sequence is 11 residues long. V was clipped by 6 bases and J by 8 bases, with 7 bases between them. The CDR3 DNA follows: TGTGCCAGCAGACCAGGGGAAAAACTGTTTTTT. Protein product: CASRPGEKLFF.

This chain uses TRBV19 with TRBJ1-1; the match to TRBD1 covers 8 bases. CDR1 and CDR2 from the germline V gene are LNHDA and SQIVND (reference sequence). The CDR3 is made up of 14 amino acids. The junction had 7 bases not matched to a gene; V was cut back by 5 bases and J by 5 bases. The CDR3 is CASSFRTGKTEAFF. The CDR3 DNA reads TGTGCCAGTAGTTTCCGGACAGGGAAGACTGAAGCTTTCTTT.

The chain links TRBV7-3 to TRBJ1-1; D unclear. V was shortened by 5 bases and J by 4 bases, with 11 bases between the two germline ends. The CDR3 covers 13 residues. Per the germline V gene, CDR1 is SGHTA and CDR2 is FQGTGA. The CDR3 spells CASSRFLGTEAFF. CDR3 sequence (DNA): TGTGCCAGCAGCCGGTTTCTCGGCACTGAAGCTTTCTTT.

This clone showed up just once. This chain uses TRBV15 with TRBJ2-1; 7 nucleotides align to TRBD2. CDR3 size: 17 residues. The germline CDR1 and CDR2 sequences are LNHNV and YYDKDF (reference sequence). The V segment lost 2 bases and the J segment 2 bases; nucleotides outside the gene matches: 9. The CDR3, as DNA: TGTGCCACCAGCAGACCCCGAGGGACTAATCCCTACAATGAGCAGTTCTTC. This translates into CATSRPRGTNPYNEQFF.

By share of the sample, this clone is medium-sized. The chain is built from TRBV2 and TRBJ1-2; D call uncertain. The CDR3 contains 13 residues. Per the germline V gene, CDR1 is SNHLY and CDR2 is FYNNEI. V was cut by 8 bases and J by 2 bases, with 12 bases left in between. CDR3 amino acids: CASLMGRNYGYTF. CDR3 nucleotide sequence: TGTGCCAGCCTTATGGGGAGGAACTATGGCTACACCTTC.

J is TRBJ2-7 and V is TRBV30; TRBD1 is a possible D gene (6 bases). V lost 3 bases to trimming and J lost 3 bases, with 12 bases between them. Germline V gene lookup returns CDR1 GTSNPN and CDR2 SVGIG (reference sequence). The CDR3 has 13 residues. The CDR3: CAWRQGLNYEQYF. CDR3 DNA: TGTGCCTGGAGACAGGGCCTTAACTACGAGCAGTACTTC. The complete variable domain, with remaining parts taken from reference TRBV30 and TRBJ2-7, reads SQTIHQWPATLVQPVGSPLSLECTVEGTSNPNLYWYRQAAGRGLQLLFYSVGIGQISSEVPQNLSASRPQDRQFILSSKKLLLSDSGFYLCAWRQGLNYEQYFGPGTRLTVT.

V usage is TRBV9 and J usage is TRBJ1-1, with D possibly being TRBD1 (6 bases). The CDR3 has 14 amino acids. The V gene's germline CDR1 is SGDLS and CDR2 YYNGEE. Trimming cost V 4 bases and J 10 bases, with 20 bases left between them. CDR3 in DNA: TGTGCCAGCAGCCCCCCGGACAGTACCTTTCGAGCTTTCTTT. Translation: CASSPPDSTFRAFF.

V gene TRBV5-6 combines with J gene TRBJ2-1; no definite D call. Trimming cost V 0 bases and J 2 bases, with 9 bases left between them. CDR1 is SGHDT and CDR2 is YYEEEE in the germline V gene. This CDR3 is 15 amino acids long. For the CDR3, the DNA is TGTGCCAGCAGCTTGGGAGGCCGCCCCTACAATGAGCAGTTCTTC. Protein: CASSLGGRPYNEQFF.

The chain couples TRBV27 to TRBJ2-4, with TRBD2 matching 10 bases. The CDR3 loop spans 15 amino acids. CDR1 is MNHEY, CDR2 SMNVEV, per germline (reference sequence). Unmatched junction bases numbered 6, after V lost 3 bases and J lost 7 bases. Written as DNA, the CDR3 is TGTGCCAGCAGTTTTAAGCGGGAGGGGAGGAACATTCAGTACTTC. It encodes CASSFKREGRNIQYF.